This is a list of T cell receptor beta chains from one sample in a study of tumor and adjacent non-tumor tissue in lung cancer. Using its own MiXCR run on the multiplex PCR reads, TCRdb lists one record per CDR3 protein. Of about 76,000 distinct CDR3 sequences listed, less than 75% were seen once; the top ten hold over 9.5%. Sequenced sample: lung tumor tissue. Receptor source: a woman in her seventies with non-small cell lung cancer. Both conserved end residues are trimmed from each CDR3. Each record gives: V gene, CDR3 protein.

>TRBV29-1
SVDRGRETQY
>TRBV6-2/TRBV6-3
ASFAPSDFIQETQY
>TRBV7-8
ASSLTLSTELSQPQH
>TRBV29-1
SVEEVTKTGLEKY
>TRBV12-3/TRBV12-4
DSSFIMGATGTQY
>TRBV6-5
ASSYSPPKQGSDPRAENEQF
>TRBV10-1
ATSNSTSGREYEQF
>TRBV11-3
ASSLGGPGLANTGQLF
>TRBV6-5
ASGNTEELL
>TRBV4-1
ASSQDGQGGSGNTVY
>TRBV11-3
ASSLAGGSYNEQF
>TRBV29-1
SAPMGSADTQY
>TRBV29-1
SAQEGIHLRGYT
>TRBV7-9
ASSSPVGRQAF
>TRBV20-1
SASGPSGAAYEQY
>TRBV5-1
ASSVSGIVLDEQF
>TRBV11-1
ASSFGVRKETQY
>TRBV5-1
ASSSSPRDYGYT
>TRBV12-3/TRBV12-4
ASSSSISGQGSDTQY
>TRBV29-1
SVEADDGSYEHY
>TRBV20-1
SASSRSSGANVLT
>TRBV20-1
SAPGQGADEQF
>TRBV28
ASNFTPGPAGSTDTQY
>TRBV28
ASSLRSGTSGASYSEQF
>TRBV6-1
ASSEPWRGSSYNSPLH
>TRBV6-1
ASRLERGWSTDTQY
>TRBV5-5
ASSLTSGSSYNGQF
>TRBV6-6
ASSYSWDRGNIQY
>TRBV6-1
ASRELGPFTEAF
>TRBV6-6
ASAPPGAKVLT
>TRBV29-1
SAQTGTGNTEAF
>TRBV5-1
ASSGGSIGNAEAF